This passage covers 5 T cell receptor beta chains from one sample sequenced in a study of tumor and adjacent non-tumor tissue in lung cancer. The library came from three nested PCR rounds adapted from ARM-PCR protocols. TCRdb itself ran the multiplex PCR reads through MiXCR, one entry per CDR3 protein. The data hold approximately 79,000 distinct CDR3 sequences, with 61% observed a single time. No cell sorting was done before RNA was extracted from the tissue. Material for sequencing was lung tumor tissue. The receptors originated from a man between 65 and 85 years old with non-small cell lung cancer.

To note about this clonotype: The CDR3 ends on some other residue instead of the conserved phenylalanine or tryptophan, so this is likely a read error. V is TRBV11-1 and J is TRBJ2-1, with TRBD2 matching over 8 bases. There are 16 residues in the CDR3. CDR1 and CDR2 from the germline V gene are SGHAT and FQDESV (reference sequence). The CDR3 region has the DNA TGTGACAGCAGCCCCTCTCGGAGCGGGGGCTACAATGAGCAGTTCCTC. This translates into CDSSPSRSGGYNEQFL.

A note on this clonotype: The junction departs from germline at one end; a sequencing error may be responsible. The chain carries TRBV6-5 and TRBJ2-2, with 12 bases fitting TRBD2. CDR1 is MNHEY and CDR2 is SVGAGI in the germline V gene. The CDR3 covers 17 residues. CDR3 DNA sequence: TGTGCCAGTAAGGAGAGGACTAGCGGGGTTAACACCGGGGACCTGTTTTTT. Its protein is CASKERTSGVNTGDLFF.

There are many counts of this clonotype. V usage is TRBV12-3 or TRBV12-4 and J usage is TRBJ2-6, with D perhaps TRBD2 (5 bases). This CDR3 spans 15 amino acids. V lost 6 bases and J 4 bases, leaving 13 bases between the germline ends. CDR3 region: CASSLRGSGANVLTF. CDR3 DNA sequence: TGTGCCAGCAGCCTTCGGGGTTCAGGGGCCAACGTCCTGACTTTC.

This clonotype was seen many times. The gene calls are TRBV5-4 and TRBJ2-1; TRBD2 aligns across 9 bases. V shed 2 bases and J 6 bases; nucleotides not matched to a gene: 3. This CDR3 has 14 amino acids. The V gene's germline CDR1 is SGHNT and CDR2 YYREEE (reference sequence). The CDR3 region has the DNA TGTGCCAGCAGCTTACTAGCGGGCGGCAATGAGCAGTTCTTC. This encodes CASSLLAGGNEQFF.

As regards this clonotype: The junction departs from the called germline gene at one end, perhaps through a read error. The chain couples TRBV11-2 to TRBJ2-7, with 10 bases fitting TRBD1. This CDR3 spans 14 amino acids. Germline V gene sequence: CDR1 SGHAT, CDR2 FQNNGV. The CDR3 loop is CVSSPRTGGYEQYF. The CDR3 DNA sequence: TGTGTCAGCAGTCCAAGGACAGGGGGGTACGAGCAGTACTTC.